What follows are 22 T cell receptor beta chains derived from one specimen sequenced in a study of blood T cell repertoires in COVID-19. TCRdb's table, derived via immunoSEQ multiplex PCR, lists solely in-frame clones and lacks some. The sample has more than 95,000 clones; 90% are singletons. Material: peripheral blood. Source of these receptors: a human donor with active COVID-19. The donor label of this sample is uncertain.

CDR3: CASRPRERSSYEQYF. The CDR3 region has the DNA TGTGCCAGCAGGCCACGAGAACGTAGCTCCTACGAGCAGTACTTC. J is TRBJ2-7 and V is TRBV28, with no clear D. The CDR3 covers 15 residues. V dropped 6 bases and J dropped 0 bases, with 15 bases sitting between them. Germline V gives CDR1 MDHEN, CDR2 SYDVKM. Full variable domain (remainder filled in from reference TRBV28 and TRBJ2-7): DVKVTQSSRYLVKRTGEKVFLECVQDMDHENMFWYRQDPGLGLRLIYFSYDVKMKEKGDIPEGYSVSREKKERFSLILESASTNQTSMYLCASRPRERSSYEQYFGPGTRLTVT.

The chain uses TRBV7-2 and TRBJ2-2; the match to TRBD1 covers 8 bases. V lost 1 base and J lost 2; bases outside the gene matches: 6. Germline CDR1 SGHTA, CDR2 FQGNSA. The length of the CDR3 is 17 residues. Here the CDR3 DNA reads TGTGCCAGCAGCTTAGATTGGACAGGGCCAAACACCGGGGAGCTGTTTTTT. Its translation is CASSLDWTGPNTGELFF. The full variable domain, rest sourced from reference TRBV7-2 and TRBJ2-2, is GAGVSQSPSNKVTEKGKDVELRCDPISGHTALYWYRQSLGQGLEFLIYFQGNSAPDKSGLPSDRFSAERTGGSVSTLTIQRTQQEDSAVYLCASSLDWTGPNTGELFFGEGSRLTVL.

On this clone itself: The sample holds other DNA sequences that translate to the same CDR3. J is TRBJ1-1 and V is TRBV4-3, with unresolved D. The CDR3 has 13 amino acids. With 0 bases removed from V and 6 bases from J, the gap between germline ends came to 8 bases. CDR1 and CDR2 (germline): LGHNA, YSLEER. The CDR3 DNA is TGCGCCAGCAGCCAAGATTCAGGTGCTGAAGCTTTCTTT. This sequence encodes CASSQDSGAEAFF.

The V and J genes are TRBV5-1 and TRBJ1-1; D ambiguous. The CDR3 runs 13 residues. CDR1 and CDR2 from the germline V gene are SGHRS and YFSETQ. Trimming left V 1 base short and J 1 base short, with 5 bases between. The CDR3 spells CASSLTTNTEAFF. The CDR3 region has the DNA TGCGCCAGCAGCTTGACAACGAACACTGAAGCTTTCTTT.

To note about this clone: Relative to the germline gene, one junction end is altered; a read error may explain this. CDR3 coding DNA: TGTGCTAGCAGCTTAGGCGGGACTAGCGGGGGGGCTAATGAGCAGTTCTTC. It encodes CASSLGGTSGGANEQFF. The chain uses TRBV7-7 and TRBJ2-1, with 16 bases lining up with TRBD2. The germline CDR1 and CDR2 sequences are SSHAT and FNYEAQ (reference sequence). This CDR3 contains 17 residues.

This clone was recorded a few times. V usage is TRBV27 and J usage is TRBJ1-5; D possibly corresponds to TRBD1 (6 bases). The V and J ends lost 4 bases and 3 bases respectively, with 13 bases between them. The germline CDR1 and CDR2 sequences are MNHEY and SMNVEV (reference sequence). The length of the CDR3 is 15 residues. The CDR3 DNA reads TGTGCCAGCAGTTCCCTGGCAGGGGCCAATCAGCCCCAGCATTTT. This codes for CASSSLAGANQPQHF.

This clone has ten or more counts. The chain combines TRBV11-2 with TRBJ2-1; 10 bases are a match to TRBD2. The CDR3 sequence is 16 residues long. The ends lost 2 bases at V and 8 bases at J; junction bases unmatched: 9. Germline V lookup: CDR1 SGHAT, CDR2 FQNNGV. CDR3 DNA sequence: TGTGCCAGCAGCTTATTCGTGAGCGGGGGGGGTCATGAGCAGTTCTTC. Translating it yields CASSLFVSGGGHEQFF.

The chain recombines TRBV7-6 with TRBJ2-3; D may be TRBD2 (7 bases). This CDR3 is built from 15 residues. Germline CDR1 and CDR2: SGHVS and FNYEAQ. V was shortened by 1 base and J by 1 base, with 9 bases between the two germline ends. The DNA for the CDR3 is TGTGCCAGCAGCTTAGGGCGGGGGCGCACAGATACGCAGTATTTT. Its translation: CASSLGRGRTDTQYF. Filled out from reference TRBV7-6 and TRBJ2-3, the complete variable domain reads GAGVSQSPRYKVTKRGQDVALRCDPISGHVSLYWYRQALGQGPEFLTYFNYEAQQDKSGLPNDRFSAERPEGSISTLTIQRTEQRDSAMYRCASSLGRGRTDTQYFGPGTRLTVL.

The chain has TRBV19 and TRBJ1-5; 10 bases line up with TRBD1. The germline CDR1 and CDR2 sequences are LNHDA and SQIVND (reference sequence). Unmatched junction bases numbered 9, after V lost 6 bases and J lost 4 bases. This CDR3 is built from 16 residues. CDR3 in amino acids: CASSGADRGRNQPQHF. In nucleotides, the CDR3 is TGTGCCAGTAGCGGTGCCGACAGGGGGCGAAATCAGCCCCAGCATTTT.

J is TRBJ1-3 and V is TRBV7-9; D gene ambiguous. This CDR3 has 17 amino acids. V shed 4 bases and J shed 0 bases, with 16 bases lying between them. Looked up from germline, CDR1 is SEHNR and CDR2 is FQNEAQ (reference sequence). For the CDR3, the DNA is TGTGCCAGCAGCTCCCATCGCGGAGGGTACTCTGGAAACACCATATATTTT. Encoded protein: CASSSHRGGYSGNTIYF.

V and J are TRBV18 and TRBJ1-1, with D maybe TRBD1 (6 bases). This CDR3 comprises 15 residues. The V gene's germline CDR1 is KGHSH and CDR2 LQKENI. V dropped 1 base and J dropped 4 bases, with 13 bases sitting between them. This chain's CDR3 is CASSPRGQGITEAFF. CDR3 DNA sequence: TGTGCCAGCTCACCACGGGGGCAGGGGATCACTGAAGCTTTCTTT.

The chain joins TRBV18 to TRBJ1-3; D is ambiguous. CDR1 and CDR2 (germline): KGHSH, LQKENI. The CDR3 is 14 residues long. V lost 1 base, J lost 0 bases, and 4 bases lay in between. The CDR3 DNA is TGTGCCAGCTCACCACGGAGCTCTGGAAACACCATATATTTT. It yields the protein CASSPRSSGNTIYF.

This chain joins TRBV5-1 and TRBJ2-3; D is perhaps TRBD1 (6 bases). Germline-derived CDR1 and CDR2 are SGHRS and YFSETQ. The CDR3 sequence is 17 residues long. V lost 1 base, J lost 0 bases, and 15 bases lay in between. In nucleotides, the CDR3 is TGCGCCAGCAGCTTGTTTGACAGGCACGACAGCACAGATACGCAGTATTTT. Encoded protein: CASSLFDRHDSTDTQYF.

V usage is TRBV15 and J usage is TRBJ2-3; weak D call: TRBD1 (6 bases). CDR3 length equals 17 residues. Germline V gene lookup returns CDR1 LNHNV and CDR2 YYDKDF (reference sequence). Trimming stripped 4 bases from V and 4 bases from J, with 21 bases between. The CDR3 reads CATSIPGQKPSPDTQYF. CDR3 coding DNA: TGTGCCACCAGCATTCCAGGACAGAAACCTTCCCCAGATACGCAGTATTTT.

This clone showed up just a few times. The chain combines TRBV6-2 or TRBV6-3 with TRBJ1-5, with D possibly being TRBD1 (5 bases). This CDR3 spans 18 amino acids. The ends were cut back, 5 bases at V and 6 bases at J, with 26 bases in the middle. CDR1 MNHEY and CDR2 SVGEGT come from the germline V gene. The CDR3, as DNA: TGTGCCAGCAGTAGTACGGGACTTTTTGGCTTAAGGAGTCAGCCCCAGCATTTT. This encodes CASSSTGLFGLRSQPQHF.

The V and J genes are TRBV6-2 or TRBV6-3 and TRBJ1-6, with TRBD1 identical over 7 bases. Unmatched junction bases numbered 4, after V lost 5 bases and J lost 6 bases. Germline-derived CDR1 and CDR2 are MNHEY and SVGEGT. This CDR3 has 14 residues. The CDR3 is CASSINRGNSPLHF. CDR3 DNA sequence: TGTGCCAGCAGTATAAACAGGGGTAATTCACCCCTCCACTTT.

The chain has TRBV11-3 and TRBJ2-3, with 11 bases lining up with TRBD2. Germline V gene lookup returns CDR1 SGHNT and CDR2 YENEEA. V dropped 5 bases and J dropped 1; count of bases not matched to a gene: 11. This CDR3 contains 18 residues. The CDR3 region has the DNA TGTGCCAGCAGCCCCAAGCCCCTAGCGGGGGGAGGCACAGATACGCAGTATTTT. This codes for CASSPKPLAGGGTDTQYF.

The rearrangement joins TRBV7-2 to TRBJ2-3, with a weak D call TRBD2 (6 bases). Germline V CDR1 and CDR2: SGHTA, FQGNSA. Trimming stripped 5 bases from V and 2 bases from J, with 14 bases between. The CDR3 is made up of 15 amino acids. CDR3 sequence: CASSTLAATTDTQYF. DNA for the CDR3: TGTGCCAGCAGCACTTTAGCGGCTACCACAGATACGCAGTATTTT. Complete variable domain (other parts from reference TRBV7-2 and TRBJ2-3): GAGVSQSPSNKVTEKGKDVELRCDPISGHTALYWYRQSLGQGLEFLIYFQGNSAPDKSGLPSDRFSAERTGGSVSTLTIQRTQQEDSAVYLCASSTLAATTDTQYFGPGTRLTVL.

The chain links TRBV7-2 to TRBJ2-7; D is perhaps TRBD2 (5 bases). The germline CDR1 and CDR2 sequences are SGHTA and FQGNSA. V lost 0 bases, J lost 10 bases, and 13 bases lay in between. The CDR3 totals 13 residues. CDR3 bases: TGTGCCAGCAGCTTAGCACCGGGCGGGCCCCAGTACTTC. Translation gives CASSLAPGGPQYF.

In this sample, this clone turned up once. The rearrangement links TRBV5-1 to TRBJ2-7, with D perhaps matching TRBD2 (6 bases). This CDR3 has 13 residues. Germline-derived CDR1 and CDR2 are SGHRS and YFSETQ. V was cut by 4 bases and J by 0 bases, with 8 bases left in between. The CDR3 coding sequence is TGCGCCAGCAGCATTAGCGGCTCCTACGAGCAGTACTTC. As protein: CASSISGSYEQYF.

The chain carries TRBV3-1 (or the pseudogene TRBV3-2) and TRBJ2-1; 11 bases fit TRBD2. Germline assignment: CDR1 LGHDT and CDR2 YNNKEL (reference sequence). V shed 1 base and J 7 bases; nucleotides not matched to a gene: 9. This CDR3 has 17 residues. CDR3 sequence reads: CASSQALVAGGFNEQFF. The CDR3 region has the DNA TGTGCCAGCAGCCAAGCTCTGGTAGCGGGGGGGTTTAATGAGCAGTTCTTC.

The V and J genes are TRBV18 and TRBJ2-5, with TRBD2 matching over 15 bases. V shed 3 bases and J 3 bases; nucleotides not matched to a gene: 2. The CDR3 runs to 16 residues. Germline CDR1 is KGHSH and CDR2 is LQKENI. CDR3 protein: CASSPRTSGGEETQYF. The CDR3 DNA is TGTGCCAGCTCACCCCGGACTAGCGGGGGGGAAGAGACCCAGTACTTC.